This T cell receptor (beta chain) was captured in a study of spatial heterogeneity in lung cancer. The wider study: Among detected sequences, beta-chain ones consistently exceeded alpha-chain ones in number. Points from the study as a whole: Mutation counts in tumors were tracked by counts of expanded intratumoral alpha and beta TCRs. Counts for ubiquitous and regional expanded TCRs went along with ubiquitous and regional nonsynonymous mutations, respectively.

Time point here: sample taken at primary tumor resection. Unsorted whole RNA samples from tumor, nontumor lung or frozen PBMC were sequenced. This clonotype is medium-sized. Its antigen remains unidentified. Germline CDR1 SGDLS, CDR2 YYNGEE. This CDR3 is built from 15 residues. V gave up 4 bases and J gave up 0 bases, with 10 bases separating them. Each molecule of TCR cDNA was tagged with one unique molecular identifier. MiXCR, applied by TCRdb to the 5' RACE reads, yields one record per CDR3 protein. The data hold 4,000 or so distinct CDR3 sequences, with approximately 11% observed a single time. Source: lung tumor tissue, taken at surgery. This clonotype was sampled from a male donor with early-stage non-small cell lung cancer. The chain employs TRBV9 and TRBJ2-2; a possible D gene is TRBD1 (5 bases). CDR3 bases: TGTGCCAGCAGCAAACAGGTAGCGAACACCGGGGAGCTGTTTTTT. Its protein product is CASSKQVANTGELFF.